These 11 T cell receptor beta chains originate from one sample sequenced in a study of T-cell reconstitution after alpha-beta-depleted transplantation in children. Researchers prepared the TCRbeta library using unique molecular identifiers, the study reports. Using its own MiXCR run on the PCR reads, TCRdb lists one record per CDR3 protein. The table records under 450,000 distinct CDR3 sequences, 15% to 20% of them present only once. Sequencing used PBMCs, mostly from graft donor cells, obtained 360 days after TCRalphabeta/CD19-depleted stem cell transplant. These TCRs come from a boy younger than two who had a stem cell transplant for Wiskott-Aldrich syndrome, so the T cells may come from the graft donor.

The V gene is TRBV11-1, the J gene TRBJ2-7; 7 nucleotides agree with TRBD1. The germline V gene has CDR1 SGHAT and CDR2 FQDESV (reference sequence). The CDR3 runs to 19 residues. Trimming took 3 bases from V and 0 from J; bases not matched to a gene: 17. In DNA, the CDR3 is TGTGCCAGCAGCTTTAGACGGGGACCCGAGGGGGCCCCCTCCTACGAGCAGTACTTC. It specifies CASSFRRGPEGAPSYEQYF.

V usage is TRBV2 and J usage is TRBJ1-2; 7 bases are shared with TRBD1. From germline, CDR1 is SNHLY and CDR2 FYNNEI. The V segment lost 5 bases and the J segment 1 base; nucleotides outside the gene matches: 4. CDR3 length equals 14 residues. The CDR3 nucleotides are TGTGCCAGCAGTTTCAGGGGGGATAACTATGGCTACACCTTC. Translating gives CASSFRGDNYGYTF. The full variable domain, in which reference TRBV2 and TRBJ1-2 provide the parts outside the CDR3, is EPEVTQTPSHQVTQMGQEVILRCVPISNHLYFYWYRQILGQKVEFLVSFYNNEISEKSEIFDDQFSVERPDGSNFTLKIRSTKLEDSAMYFCASSFRGDNYGYTFGSGTRLTVV.

This clonotype was seen more than once but under ten times. The chain employs TRBV11-2 and TRBJ2-1; D remains ambiguous. CDR3 size: 14 residues. The V end was cut by 1 base, the J end by 5 bases, with 9 bases between. CDR1 and CDR2 (germline): SGHAT, FQNNGV. CDR3 nucleotides: TGTGCCAGCAGCTTAGGTACTTACGACAATGAGCAGTTCTTC. Translation gives CASSLGTYDNEQFF.

The chain combines TRBV7-2 with TRBJ1-2, with 7 positions matching TRBD1. Per germline, CDR1 SGHTA and CDR2 FQGNSA. After removal of 5 bases from V and 7 bases from J, the junction contained 10 bases not matched to a gene. The CDR3 runs to 14 residues. The CDR3 DNA reads as TGTGCCAGCAGCGCTAAGACAGGGAGCTCTGGCTACACCTTC. Translated, it gives CASSAKTGSSGYTF.

This clonotype was counted only a few times. J is TRBJ2-7 and V is TRBV18; the D is unclear. CDR3 length: 13 residues. With 4 bases removed from V and 3 bases from J, the gap between germline ends came to 10 bases. Per the germline V gene, CDR1 is KGHSH and CDR2 is LQKENI. CDR3 loop: CASSRTANYEQYF. Written as DNA, the CDR3 is TGTGCCAGCTCACGTACCGCCAACTACGAGCAGTACTTC. Full variable domain (remainder filled in from reference TRBV18 and TRBJ2-7): NAGVMQNPRHLVRRRGQEARLRCSPMKGHSHVYWYRQLPEEGLKFMVYLQKENIIDESGMPKERFSAEFPKEGPSILRIQQVVRGDSAAYFCASSRTANYEQYFGPGTRLTVT.

This clonotype has a count of ten or more. The V gene is TRBV10-3, the J gene TRBJ2-4; D is unresolved. The CDR3 consists of 17 residues. Trimming cost V 0 bases and J 1 base, with 13 bases left between them. Germline CDR1 ENHRY, CDR2 SYGVKD. CDR3: CAISESPWLGAKNIQYF. As DNA, the CDR3 is TGTGCCATCAGTGAGTCCCCCTGGCTAGGGGCCAAAAACATTCAGTACTTC.

This clonotype was observed a few times. The chain is built from TRBV7-6 and TRBJ1-4; D gene unclear. V was clipped by 2 bases and J by 6 bases, with 13 bases between them. The germline V gene encodes CDR1 SGHVS and CDR2 FNYEAQ. This CDR3 is built from 15 residues. The CDR3 DNA reads as TGTGCCAGCAGCTTATATTGGGGATATGATGAAAAACTGTTTTTT. This sequence encodes CASSLYWGYDEKLFF.

In regard to this clonotype: The germline gene is not matched at one end of the junction; a read error may be the cause. This chain uses TRBV7-8 with TRBJ2-5, with TRBD2 matching 8 bases. The germline V gene has CDR1 SGHVS and CDR2 FQNEAQ. This CDR3 comprises 18 residues. Here the CDR3 reads CASGLLPGTRMGQETQYF. CDR3 coding DNA: TGTGCCAGCGGCTTACTCCCCGGGACTAGAATGGGCCAAGAGACCCAGTACTTC.

There are a few counts of this clonotype. The chain carries TRBV12-3 or TRBV12-4 and TRBJ2-5; D could derive from TRBD1 or TRBD2 (5 bases each). This CDR3 contains 16 residues. V was pared by 2 bases and J by 2 bases, with 15 bases between. CDR3 sequence reads: CASSLSGRRTQETQYF. The CDR3 region has the DNA TGTGCCAGCAGTTTATCGGGGCGGCGTACTCAAGAGACCCAGTACTTC.

The chain has TRBV12-3 or TRBV12-4 and TRBJ2-7; 7 bases line up with TRBD2. V shed 5 bases, J shed 4 bases, and the junction held 17 bases outside the gene matches. This CDR3 has 17 residues. The CDR3 nucleotides are TGTGCCAGCAGTCTTATTTCTAGCGGAGGGAGTGCGTACGAGCAGTACTTC. Amino acids: CASSLISSGGSAYEQYF.

For this clonotype: One junction end does not reproduce the germline sequence, and a read error may be involved. The genes are TRBV18 and TRBJ2-5; TRBD1 might be the D (6 bases). Germline values: CDR1 KGHSH, CDR2 LQKENI. This CDR3 contains 13 residues. The CDR3 nucleotides are TGTGCCAGCTTCGGACAGATCCAAGAGTCCCAGTACTTC. This sequence encodes CASFGQIQESQYF.